This passage covers 17 T cell receptor beta chains from one sample sequenced in a study of blood T cell repertoires in COVID-19. TCRdb's table, derived via immunoSEQ multiplex PCR, lists solely in-frame clones and lacks some. Found here are about 120,000 clones, 75% to 90% of them singletons; the top ten hold roughly 30%. The sequencing input was peripheral blood. The receptors were sampled from a woman in her 70s with acute or convalescent COVID-19.

The rearrangement uses TRBV5-1 and TRBJ1-1; the D is unclear. Trimming shortened V by 0 bases and J by 11 bases, and 11 bases separated the two germline ends. The CDR3 sequence is 12 residues long. Germline loops: CDR1 SGHRS, CDR2 YFSETQ. The CDR3, as DNA: TGCGCCAGCAGCTTGGGAGTAGGAGGTGCTTTCTTT. Its translation is CASSLGVGGAFF.

The chain carries TRBV6-5 and TRBJ1-2; the D is unclear. Germline CDR1 and CDR2: MNHEY and SVGAGI. V was shortened by 2 bases and J by 3 bases, with 13 bases between the two germline ends. This CDR3 is built from 15 residues. The CDR3 is CASSYGRAQDYGYTF. CDR3 sequence (DNA): TGTGCCAGCAGTTACGGGAGGGCCCAAGACTATGGCTACACCTTC.

The chain has TRBV30 and TRBJ2-2, with D hard to call. With 0 bases removed from V and 5 bases from J, the gap between germline ends came to 7 bases. The CDR3 runs 13 residues. The germline V gene has CDR1 GTSNPN and CDR2 SVGIG (reference sequence). The CDR3 here is CAWSVISTGELFF. The CDR3 region has the DNA TGTGCCTGGAGTGTCATCAGTACCGGGGAGCTGTTTTTT.

The V and J genes are TRBV2 and TRBJ1-1; D gene ambiguous. The length of the CDR3 is 12 residues. V lost 6 bases and J lost 3, with 8 bases in between. Per germline, CDR1 SNHLY and CDR2 FYNNEI. For the CDR3, the DNA is TGTGCCAGCAGGGAGGACTACACTGAAGCTTTCTTT. It yields the protein CASREDYTEAFF. The whole variable domain, filled in from reference TRBV2 and TRBJ1-1, reads EPEVTQTPSHQVTQMGQEVILRCVPISNHLYFYWYRQILGQKVEFLVSFYNNEISEKSEIFDDQFSVERPDGSNFTLKIRSTKLEDSAMYFCASREDYTEAFFGQGTRLTVV.

The CDR3 DNA follows: TGTGCCAGCAGCTCCGGACACTACACTGAAGCTTTCTTT. Its protein is CASSSGHYTEAFF. This chain uses TRBV11-2 with TRBJ1-1; possible D gene TRBD1, 5 bases. The CDR3 is 13 residues long. Germline V CDR1 and CDR2: SGHAT, FQNNGV. Trimming left V 4 bases short and J 3 bases short, with 9 bases between.

V is TRBV28 and J is TRBJ2-1; possibly TRBD1 for D (5 bases). CDR3 size: 13 residues. Germline CDR1 MDHEN, CDR2 SYDVKM. The ends were cut back, 3 bases at V and 8 bases at J, with 11 bases in the middle. CDR3 region: CASSLGREDEQFF. The CDR3 region has the DNA TGTGCCAGCAGTTTGGGCAGGGAAGATGAGCAGTTCTTC.

The rearrangement joins TRBV11-2 to TRBJ2-2; TRBD1 matches at 9 bases. The CDR3 covers 17 residues. From germline, CDR1 is SGHAT and CDR2 FQNNGV. V dropped 4 bases and J dropped 4; count of bases not matched to a gene: 10. The CDR3 DNA follows: TGTGCCAGCAGCTACTACGCGTCGGACAGGGGCACCGGGGAGCTGTTTTTT. Its translation is CASSYYASDRGTGELFF.

V gene TRBV10-1 combines with J gene TRBJ2-1, with TRBD2 matching 9 bases. The CDR3 spans 17 residues. J gave up 0 bases and V 3 bases, and 6 bases lay outside the gene matches. Germline V gives CDR1 WNHNN, CDR2 SYGVQD (reference sequence). The CDR3 protein is CASSEKGAGGSYNEQFF. CDR3 sequence (DNA): TGCGCCAGCAGTGAAAAGGGAGCGGGGGGCTCCTACAATGAGCAGTTCTTC.

The J gene is TRBJ1-1, the V gene TRBV18, with TRBD1 matching over 8 bases. The CDR3 is made up of 14 amino acids. Germline lookup yields CDR1 KGHSH and CDR2 LQKENI. V was clipped by 5 bases and J by 13 bases; unmatched bases: 15. The CDR3 DNA reads TGTGCCAGCTCAAGGAACGGACAGGGTGAGGTAGTTTTCTTT. Protein sequence: CASSRNGQGEVVFF.

This chain links TRBV5-1 with TRBJ2-5; 10 bases fit TRBD2. This CDR3 has 16 residues. With V trimmed by 4 bases and J by 2 bases, 8 bases remained unmatched. The germline CDR1 and CDR2 sequences are SGHRS and YFSETQ. DNA of the CDR3: TGCGCCAGCAGCCAGGGACTAGCGCGATCACAAGAGACCCAGTACTTC. Translated: CASSQGLARSQETQYF.

This clone was detected once. V is TRBV5-1 and J is TRBJ2-3; 9 positions agree with TRBD2. This CDR3 spans 17 amino acids. V dropped 1 base and J dropped 2; count of bases not matched to a gene: 8. Germline V gene lookup returns CDR1 SGHRS and CDR2 YFSETQ. CDR3 nucleotides: TGCGCCAGCAGCTTGCCCGCCCTAGCGGGGCCCACAGATACGCAGTATTTT. Its translation is CASSLPALAGPTDTQYF.

With respect to this clone: Germline and junction disagree at one end, which may indicate a read error. The chain combines TRBV12-3 or TRBV12-4 with TRBJ1-2; tentative D call: TRBD1 (5 bases). The CDR3 contains 13 residues. In DNA, the CDR3 is TGTGCCAGCTGTTTTGGGGGGGTGGGTGGCTACACCTTC. This codes for CASCFGGVGGYTF.

V and J are TRBV19 and TRBJ1-5, with D unclear. The CDR3 runs 14 residues. With 3 bases removed from V and 3 bases from J, the gap between germline ends came to 9 bases. CDR1 and CDR2 (germline): LNHDA, SQIVND (reference sequence). Here the CDR3 reads CASSISGDNQPQHF. In DNA form, the CDR3 reads TGTGCCAGTAGTATTTCCGGGGACAATCAGCCCCAGCATTTT. The variable domain in full, completed from reference TRBV19 and TRBJ1-5, reads DGGITQSPKYLFRKEGQNVTLSCEQNLNHDAMYWYRQDPGQGLRLIYYSQIVNDFQKGDIAEGYSVSREKKESFPLTVTSAQKNPTAFYLCASSISGDNQPQHFGDGTRLSIL.

The rearrangement joins TRBV10-2 to TRBJ2-7; D not resolved. This CDR3 comprises 15 residues. Trimming stripped 0 bases from V and 0 bases from J, with 9 bases between. Germline CDR1 is WSHSY and CDR2 is SAAADI. CDR3 region: CASSESGLGSYEQYF. CDR3 sequence (DNA): TGCGCCAGCAGTGAGTCTGGTCTAGGCTCCTACGAGCAGTACTTC.

The rearrangement links TRBV5-1 to TRBJ1-1, with TRBD1 matching over 8 bases. After removal of 5 bases from V and 4 bases from J, the junction contained 7 bases not matched to a gene. CDR3 length: 14 amino acids. The germline CDR1 and CDR2 sequences are SGHRS and YFSETQ. For the CDR3, the DNA is TGCGCCAGCAGATCGGACAGGGCGCGCACTGAAGCTTTCTTT. Residues: CASRSDRARTEAFF.

The chain recombines TRBV7-6 with TRBJ2-7; D call uncertain. Germline assignment: CDR1 SGHVS and CDR2 FNYEAQ. V lost 5 bases, J lost 5 bases, and 7 bases lay in between. The CDR3 length is 11 residues. The CDR3 here is CASSDRDEQYF. The CDR3 coding sequence is TGTGCCAGCAGCGACCGGGACGAGCAGTACTTC.

The rearrangement uses TRBV28 and TRBJ1-5; TRBD1 matches 8 bases. This CDR3 has 15 amino acids. J was trimmed by 3 bases and V by 7 bases; bases with no gene match: 8. The germline CDR1 and CDR2 sequences are MDHEN and SYDVKM. In DNA form, the CDR3 reads TGTGCCAGCATTCCGGGACAGGTATCCAATCAGCCCCAGCATTTT. Translating gives CASIPGQVSNQPQHF.